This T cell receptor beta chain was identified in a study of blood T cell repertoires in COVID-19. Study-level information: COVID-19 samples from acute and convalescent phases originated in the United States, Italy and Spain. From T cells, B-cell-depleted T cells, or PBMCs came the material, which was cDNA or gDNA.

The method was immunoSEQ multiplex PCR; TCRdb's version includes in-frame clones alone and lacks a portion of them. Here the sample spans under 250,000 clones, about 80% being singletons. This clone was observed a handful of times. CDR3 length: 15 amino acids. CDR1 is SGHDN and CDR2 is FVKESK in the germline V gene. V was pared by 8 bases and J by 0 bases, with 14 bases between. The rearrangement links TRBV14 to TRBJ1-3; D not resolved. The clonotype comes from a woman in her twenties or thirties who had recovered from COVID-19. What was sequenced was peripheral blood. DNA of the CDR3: TGTGCCAGCTTAGACTCGGAGGGCTCTGGAAACACCATATATTTT. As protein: CASLDSEGSGNTIYF.